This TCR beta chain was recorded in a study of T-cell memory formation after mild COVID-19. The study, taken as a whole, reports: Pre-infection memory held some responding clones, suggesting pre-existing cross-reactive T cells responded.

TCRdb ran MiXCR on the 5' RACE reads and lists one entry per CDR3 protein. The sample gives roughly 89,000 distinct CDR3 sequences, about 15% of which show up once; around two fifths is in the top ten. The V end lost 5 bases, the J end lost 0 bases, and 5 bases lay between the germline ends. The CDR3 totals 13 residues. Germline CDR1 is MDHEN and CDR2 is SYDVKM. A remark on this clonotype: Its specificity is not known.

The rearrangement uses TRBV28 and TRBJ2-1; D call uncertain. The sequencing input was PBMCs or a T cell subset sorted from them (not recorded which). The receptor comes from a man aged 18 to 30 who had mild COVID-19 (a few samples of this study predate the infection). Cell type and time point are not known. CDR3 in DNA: TGTGCCAGCAGTATCTTCTCCTACAATGAGCAGTTCTTC. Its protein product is CASSIFSYNEQFF.